This T cell receptor beta chain was sequenced in a study of a mutant IDH1 vaccine in newly diagnosed glioma. Study-level background: Patients received vaccination from 4-6 weeks after radiotherapy alone, or with temozolomide cycles.

Trimming removed 4 bases from V and 3 bases from J, with 9 bases in between. This CDR3 has 13 residues. Germline assignment: CDR1 SGHTA and CDR2 FQGTGA. The sample holds a few counts of this clone. Its specificity is not known. The data were produced by immunoSEQ multiplex PCR, yet TCRdb's version contains in-frame clones alone and is incomplete. Here the sample spans approximately 80,000 clones, roughly four fifths being singletons. The time point: week 47, end of study. Topical imiquimod accompanied each vaccine dose, which consisted of 300 ug of mutant IDH1 20-mer peptide. Patients were given eight vaccinations, scheduled in weeks 1, 3, 5, 7, 11, 15, 19 and 23.

Material: PBMCs, obtained from a glioma patient whose treatment included an IDH1 peptide vaccine. The sequence was obtained from a man aged 40-49 years with glioma. The chain carries TRBV7-3 and TRBJ1-1; D uncertain. CDR3 loop: CASSSTRDTEAFF. The CDR3 bases are TGTGCCAGCAGCTCCACGCGGGACACTGAAGCTTTCTTT.